The clone carrying this T cell receptor (beta chain) was found many times. V was clipped by 6 bases and J by 4 bases; unmatched bases: 7. The CDR3 is 14 residues long. Germline V CDR1 and CDR2: LNHDA, SQIVND (reference sequence). The record originates from a study of T cells in Graves' hyperthyroidism and ophthalmopathy. The CDR3 regions of TCR beta were amplified from RNA transcripts. During a first-round RT-PCR of the TCR CDR3, the HTBI primer set was used. Using its own MiXCR run on the multiplex PCR reads, TCRdb lists one record per CDR3 protein. The sample lists 750,000 to 950,000 distinct CDR3 sequences; roughly 37% were seen once.

The sequenced sample consisted of blood. This sequence originates from a young man with Graves' hyperthyroidism. The V gene is TRBV19, the J gene TRBJ1-2; 8 nucleotides match TRBD1. CDR3 sequence reads: CASSTGTGIYGYTF. DNA of the CDR3: TGTGCCAGTAGCACCGGGACAGGCATCTATGGCTACACCTTC.